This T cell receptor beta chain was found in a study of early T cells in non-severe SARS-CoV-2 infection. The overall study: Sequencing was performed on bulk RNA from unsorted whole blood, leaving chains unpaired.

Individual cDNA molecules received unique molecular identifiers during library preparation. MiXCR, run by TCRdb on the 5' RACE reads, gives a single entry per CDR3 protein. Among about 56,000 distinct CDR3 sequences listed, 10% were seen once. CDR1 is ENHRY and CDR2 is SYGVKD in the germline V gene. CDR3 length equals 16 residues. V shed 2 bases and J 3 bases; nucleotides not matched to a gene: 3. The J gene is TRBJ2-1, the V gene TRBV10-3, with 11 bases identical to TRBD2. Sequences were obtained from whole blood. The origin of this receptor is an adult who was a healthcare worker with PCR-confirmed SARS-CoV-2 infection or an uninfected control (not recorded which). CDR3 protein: CAISEAGLAVYNEQFF. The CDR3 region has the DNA TGTGCCATCAGTGAGGCGGGACTAGCGGTCTACAATGAGCAGTTCTTC.